The rows below give T cell receptor beta chains drawn from one sample of a study of CD8+ T cells in alopecia areata. Profiled with immunoSEQ multiplex PCR; TCRdb holds only in-frame clones, not every one. The profile shows about 210,000 clones, more than 30% of them singletons. The sample consisted of CD4+ T cells sorted from blood, taken around week 34, from a patient treated with tofacitinib. The receptors come from a human donor with alopecia areata. Each CDR3 is given with its conserved first and last residue. Each record gives: V gene, J gene, CDR3 length, clone size, D gene, CDR3 DNA, CDR3 protein. The D gene is left open where the match is weak. For some rows the clone size is stated as once, few or many, or as a class when expanded; others skip it.

>TRBV2|TRBJ2-4|14|NA|NA
TGTGCCAGCAGGGACAGCTTAGCAAAAAACATTCAGTACTTC
CASRDSLAKNIQYF
>TRBV30|TRBJ2-2|15|NA|NA
TGTGCCTCCCCCTCTAGAGGGCGGAACACCGGGGAGCTGTTTTTT
CASPSRGRNTGELFF
>TRBV5-1|TRBJ2-1|18|NA|TRBD2
TGCGCCAGCAGCTTGGCTACTAGCGGGGGGGCCGGGTACAATGAGCAGTTCTTC
CASSLATSGGAGYNEQFF
>TRBV11-2|TRBJ2-6|18|NA|TRBD1
TGTGCCAGCAGCTACCGGGACAGGGTTTCCTCTGGGGCCAACGTCCTGACTTTC
CASSYRDRVSSGANVLTF
>TRBV18|TRBJ2-3|13|NA|NA
TGTGCCAGCTCACCCCAAAGCACAGATACGCAGTATTTT
CASSPQSTDTQYF
>TRBV29-1|TRBJ2-1|12|few|NA
TGCAGCGTTGTGGTCGGACTCACCGAGCAGTTCTTC
CSVVVGLTEQFF
>TRBV2|TRBJ1-1|13|few|NA
TGTGCCAGCAGTGGAAACATTTACACTGAAGCTTTCTTT
CASSGNIYTEAFF
>TRBV6-5|TRBJ1-2|15|NA|TRBD1
TGTGCCAGCACCACCTTGGACAGGAGACACTATGGCTACACCTTC
CASTTLDRRHYGYTF
>TRBV19|TRBJ1-2|14|NA|NA
TGTGCCAGTAGTCTAGGACGGGGAGGAGAAGGCTACACCTTC
CASSLGRGGEGYTF
>TRBV5-1|TRBJ2-5|16|few|NA
TGCGCCAGCAGCTCATCTAGTGGGGGCCATAAAGAGACCCAGTACTTC
CASSSSSGGHKETQYF
>TRBV7-8|TRBJ2-5|14|once|NA
TGTGCCAGCAGCTTAGCGGACAGAGGGGAGACCCAGTACTTC
CASSLADRGETQYF
>TRBV5-1|TRBJ1-5|15|few|TRBD1
TGCGCCAGCAGCTGGACAGGGGGGTTCAATCAGCCCCAGCATTTT
CASSWTGGFNQPQHF
>TRBV19|TRBJ1-2|12|many|TRBD1
TGTGCCAGTAGTCAGGGGGACTATGGCTACACCTTC
CASSQGDYGYTF
>TRBV5-4|TRBJ2-3|16|few|TRBD2
TGTGCCAGCAGCTTGGGGGGACTAGCGGGTTTAGATACGCAGTATTTT
CASSLGGLAGLDTQYF
>TRBV7-9|TRBJ2-7|15|few|TRBD1
TGTGCCAGCAGCTTAAAGGGACAGGGTGCCTACGAGCAGTACTTC
CASSLKGQGAYEQYF
>TRBV25-1|TRBJ2-3|16|NA|NA
TGTGCCAGCAGTGAAAACTCCGGGAGCCTGGGAGATACGCAGTATTTT
CASSENSGSLGDTQYF
>TRBV7-9|TRBJ2-7|14|NA|NA
TGTGCCAGCAGCTTGGGACGGAACAGCGGCGAGCAGTACTTC
CASSLGRNSGEQYF
>TRBV30|TRBJ1-1|11|few|NA
TGTGCCTGGAGTGTAGGACTTTGGGCTTTCTTT
CAWSVGLWAFF
>TRBV6-5|TRBJ1-2|14|NA|NA
TGTGCCAGCAGTACCAGGGTTGGGAACTATGGCTACACCTTC
CASSTRVGNYGYTF
>TRBV6-5|TRBJ2-1|12|NA|NA
TGTGCCAGCAGTAACCCGGCGGTGGGGCAGTTCTTC
CASSNPAVGQFF
>TRBV30|TRBJ1-1|10|NA|NA
TGTGCCTCGAAGTGGTCTGAAGCTTTCTTT
CASKWSEAFF
>TRBV5-1|TRBJ2-7|12|NA|NA
TGCGCCAGCAGCTTGGAAGGTTACGAGCAGTACTTC
CASSLEGYEQYF
>TRBV5-4|TRBJ1-1|17|few|NA
TGTGCCAGCAGCTTGAAGACGGGGGGCGTGACGAACACTGAAGCTTTCTTT
CASSLKTGGVTNTEAFF
>TRBV29-1|TRBJ1-2|15|NA|NA
TGCAGCGTTGAAGGTGAGGCCGGGTCTCGCTATGGCTACACCTTC
CSVEGEAGSRYGYTF
>TRBV19|TRBJ1-2|13|NA|NA
TGTGCCACCCAAGAACAGCCCAACTATGGCTACACCTTC
CATQEQPNYGYTF
>TRBV9|TRBJ2-7|16|NA|TRBD2
TGTGCCAGCAGCGGGCCGGGGTCTAGCGGGAGCTACGAGCAGTACTTC
CASSGPGSSGSYEQYF
>TRBV18|TRBJ1-2|12|few|NA
TGTGCCAGCTCAGAGGGAGTCTATGGCTACACCTTC
CASSEGVYGYTF
>TRBV29-1|TRBJ2-3|13|few|NA
TGCAGCGTTGGTGGGGGGGCCCCAGATACGCAGTATTTT
CSVGGGAPDTQYF
>TRBV5-1|TRBJ2-7|14|NA|NA
TGCGCCAGCAGCAGATCGGGACTCCGCTACGAGCAGTACTTC
CASSRSGLRYEQYF
>TRBV6-5|TRBJ1-2|14|NA|NA
TGTGCCAGCAGTTACTCGGGAGGGCGGCGTGGCTACACCTTC
CASSYSGGRRGYTF
>TRBV29-1|TRBJ2-1|16|few|TRBD2
TGCAGCGTTGGTAGACTTTTGGGACTAGCGAACAATGAGCAGTTCTTC
CSVGRLLGLANNEQFF
>TRBV4-1|TRBJ2-1|15|NA|NA
TGCGCCAGCAGCCAAGAGAGGGCCGCTAGGACTGAGCAGTTCTTC
CASSQERAARTEQFF